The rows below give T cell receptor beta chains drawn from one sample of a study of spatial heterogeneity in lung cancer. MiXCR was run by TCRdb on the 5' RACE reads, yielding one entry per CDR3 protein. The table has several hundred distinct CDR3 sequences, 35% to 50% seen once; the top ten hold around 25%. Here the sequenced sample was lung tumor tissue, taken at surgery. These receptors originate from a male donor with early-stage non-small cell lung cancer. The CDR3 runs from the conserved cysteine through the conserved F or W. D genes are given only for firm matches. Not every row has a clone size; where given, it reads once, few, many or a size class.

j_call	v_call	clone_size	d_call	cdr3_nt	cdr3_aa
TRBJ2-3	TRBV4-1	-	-	TGCGCCAGCAGCCTCCCTCCACCCCCTCTTGCAGATACGCAGTATTTT	CASSLPPPPLADTQYF
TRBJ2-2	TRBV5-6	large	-	TGTGCCAGCAGCTTTATCCGACAGTACACCGGGGAGCTGTTTTTT	CASSFIRQYTGELFF
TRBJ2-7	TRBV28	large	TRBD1	TGTGCCAGCAGTCCAGGGGGAGAAGACTACGAGCAGTACTTC	CASSPGGEDYEQYF
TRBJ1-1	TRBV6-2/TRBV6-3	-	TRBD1	TGTGCCAGCAGTGCCAAACAGGGGTATAACACTGAAGCTTTCTTT	CASSAKQGYNTEAFF
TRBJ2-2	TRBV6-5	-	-	TGTGCCAGCAGGGATGGGGGGGCATACACCGGGGAGCTGTTTTTT	CASRDGGAYTGELFF
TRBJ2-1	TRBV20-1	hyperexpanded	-	TGCAGTGCGGAAGACGCTTCCTCCTACAATGAGCAGTTCTTC	CSAEDASSYNEQFF
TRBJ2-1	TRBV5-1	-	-	TGCGCCAGCAGCTTGTTGACAGGTAACAATGAGCAGTTCTTC	CASSLLTGNNEQFF
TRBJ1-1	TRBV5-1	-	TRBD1	TGCGCCAGCAGCCGGCTACCGGGACAGGGGGCCCGTGAAGCTTTCTTT	CASSRLPGQGAREAFF
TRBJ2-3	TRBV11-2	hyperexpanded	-	TGTGCCAGCAGCTATTACACAGATACGCAGTATTTT	CASSYYTDTQYF
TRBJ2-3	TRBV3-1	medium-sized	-	TGTGCCAGCAGCCAAGAGCCCCCGGTGACAGATACGCAGTATTTT	CASSQEPPVTDTQYF
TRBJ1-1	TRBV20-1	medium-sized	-	TGCAGTGCTTACCAACAGGGCCGGGACACTGAAGCTTTCTTT	CSAYQQGRDTEAFF
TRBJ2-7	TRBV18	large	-	-	CASAYFCASSLRVAGVYEQYF
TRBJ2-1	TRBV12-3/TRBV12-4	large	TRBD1	TGTGCCAGCAGTTCAGGGGGTAATGAGCAGTTCTTC	CASSSGGNEQFF
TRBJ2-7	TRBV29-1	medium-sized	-	TGCAGCGTTGCTAACCGGGAACCCTACGAGCAGTACTTC	CSVANREPYEQYF
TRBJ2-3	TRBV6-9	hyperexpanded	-	TGTGCCATATGGCGGGGAAGCCCAGATACGCAGTATTTT	CAIWRGSPDTQYF
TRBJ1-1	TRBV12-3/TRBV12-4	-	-	TGTGCCAGCAGTTACCTAGGACACCTGAACACTGAAGCTTTCTTT	CASSYLGHLNTEAFF
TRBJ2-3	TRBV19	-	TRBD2	TGTGCCAGTAGTATCCGCCCTAGCGGGAGTGGACCAGATACGCAGTATTTT	CASSIRPSGSGPDTQYF
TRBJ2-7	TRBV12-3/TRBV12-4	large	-	TGTGCCAGCAGTTTGGGGCAGGCCGGCGAGCAGTACTTC	CASSLGQAGEQYF
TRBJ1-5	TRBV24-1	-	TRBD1	TGTGCCACCAGTGATGCCGACCAGGGGGAGCATCAGCCCCAGCATTTT	CATSDADQGEHQPQHF
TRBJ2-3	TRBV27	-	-	TGTGCCAGCAGTTTTTTAGCTCCCCGCACAGATACGCAGTATTTT	CASSFLAPRTDTQYF
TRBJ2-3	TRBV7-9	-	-	TGTGCCAGCAGCTTAGTCTTTGAGGCAGATACGCAGTATTTT	CASSLVFEADTQYF
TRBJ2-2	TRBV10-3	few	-	TGTGCCATCAGTGAGGAGACCCCGAACCGGGAGCTGTTTTTT	CAISEETPNRELFF
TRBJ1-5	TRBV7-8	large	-	TGTGCCAGCAGCTTATGGGGGGAAGCAAACCAGCCCCAGCATTTT	CASSLWGEANQPQHF
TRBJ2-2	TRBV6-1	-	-	TGTGCCAGCAGTGAACAGCGTAGGAGCACCGGGGAGCTGTTTTTT	CASSEQRRSTGELFF
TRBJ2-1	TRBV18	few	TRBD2	TGTACCACCAAAGGCCTAGCGGGGGACAATGAGCAGTTCTTC	CTTKGLAGDNEQFF
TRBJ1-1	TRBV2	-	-	TGTGCCAGCAGTGAACAGCCAGGAGAGAACACTGAAGCTTTCTTT	CASSEQPGENTEAFF
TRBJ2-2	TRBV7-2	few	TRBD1	TGTGCCAGCAGCTTAGGGGGACAGGGGCTGCGCACCGGGGAGCTGTTTTTT	CASSLGGQGLRTGELFF
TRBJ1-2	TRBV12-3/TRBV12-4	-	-	TGTGCCAGCAGTTTAGAGGGAGTTGGCTACACCTTC	CASSLEGVGYTF
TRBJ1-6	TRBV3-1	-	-	TGTGCCAGCAGCCTCGGCCAGTGGAATTCACCCCTCCACTTT	CASSLGQWNSPLHF
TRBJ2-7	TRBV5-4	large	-	TGTGCCAGCAGCGACGGTAGCTACGAGCAGTACTTC	CASSDGSYEQYF
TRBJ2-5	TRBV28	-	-	TGTGCCACCCTCCCAGCTCCGGGACAAGGGGAAGAGACCCAGTACTTC	CATLPAPGQGEETQYF
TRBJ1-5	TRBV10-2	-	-	TGCGCCAGCAGTGAGTCAGGTGGCAATCAGCCCCAGCATTTT	CASSESGGNQPQHF
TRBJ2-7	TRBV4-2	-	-	TGTGCCAGCAGCCAAGATCAGGTTAGCAATTACGAGCAGTACTTC	CASSQDQVSNYEQYF
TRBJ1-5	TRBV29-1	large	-	TGCAGCGTTGCGGAGAATAGCAATCAGCCCCAGCATTTT	CSVAENSNQPQHF
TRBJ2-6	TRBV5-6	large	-	TGTGCCAGCAGCTCTAAGGCAGGATTCCCCTCTGGGGCCAACGTCCTGACTTTC	CASSSKAGFPSGANVLTF
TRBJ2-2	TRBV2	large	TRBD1	TGTGCCAGCAGTTACACCACCGGGACAGGGGCCGGGGAGCTGTTTTTT	CASSYTTGTGAGELFF
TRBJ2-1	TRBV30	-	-	TGTGCCTGGAGGACAGTACATGAGCAGTTCTTC	CAWRTVHEQFF
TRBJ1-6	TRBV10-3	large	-	TGTGCCATCAGTGAGGAGACCCTTGGTTCACCCCTCCACTTT	CAISEETLGSPLHF
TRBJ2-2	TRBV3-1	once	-	TGTGCCAGCAGCCAAGGGGCGGGGCAGAACACCGGGGAGCTGTTTTTT	CASSQGAGQNTGELFF
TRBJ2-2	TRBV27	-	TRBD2	TGTGCCAGCAGTCCACTAGCGCAAGCGAACACCGGGGAGCTGTTTTTT	CASSPLAQANTGELFF
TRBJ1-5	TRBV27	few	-	TGTGCCAGCAGTTTTTGGGGGGGTCAGCCCCAGCATTTT	CASSFWGGQPQHF
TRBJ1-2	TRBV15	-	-	TGTGCCACCAGCAGAGATATGGGGATCGACTATGGCTACACCTTC	CATSRDMGIDYGYTF
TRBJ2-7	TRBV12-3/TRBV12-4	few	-	TGTGCCAGCAGTGTATCCTACGAGCAGTACTTC	CASSVSYEQYF
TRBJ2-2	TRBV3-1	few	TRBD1	TGTGCCAGCAGACCCAGACAGGGGTACACCGGGGAGCTGTTTTTT	CASRPRQGYTGELFF
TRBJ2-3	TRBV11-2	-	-	TGTGCCAGCAGTGGCCGGCGGGCAGATACGCAGTATTTT	CASSGRRADTQYF
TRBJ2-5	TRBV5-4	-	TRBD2	TGTGCCAGCAGCTTGCAACTAGCGGGAGGCACAGAGACCCAGTACTTC	CASSLQLAGGTETQYF
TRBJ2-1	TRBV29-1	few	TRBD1	TGCAGCGTTGACGGGACAGAAAGCTCCTACAATGAGCAGTTCTTC	CSVDGTESSYNEQFF
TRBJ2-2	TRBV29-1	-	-	TGCAGCGCCCGAGGGTTAACCGGGGAGCTGTTTTTT	CSARGLTGELFF
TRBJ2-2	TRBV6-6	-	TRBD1	TGTGCCAGCAGTTACTCCGGGACAGGGGGCACGGGGGAGCTGTTTTTT	CASSYSGTGGTGELFF
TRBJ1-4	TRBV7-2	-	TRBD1	TGTGCCAGCACTCAGGGGGGGACGAAGGAAAAACTGTTTTTT	CASTQGGTKEKLFF
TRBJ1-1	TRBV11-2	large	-	TGTGCCAGCAGCTCAGGGTTCGATGCTTTCTTT	CASSSGFDAFF